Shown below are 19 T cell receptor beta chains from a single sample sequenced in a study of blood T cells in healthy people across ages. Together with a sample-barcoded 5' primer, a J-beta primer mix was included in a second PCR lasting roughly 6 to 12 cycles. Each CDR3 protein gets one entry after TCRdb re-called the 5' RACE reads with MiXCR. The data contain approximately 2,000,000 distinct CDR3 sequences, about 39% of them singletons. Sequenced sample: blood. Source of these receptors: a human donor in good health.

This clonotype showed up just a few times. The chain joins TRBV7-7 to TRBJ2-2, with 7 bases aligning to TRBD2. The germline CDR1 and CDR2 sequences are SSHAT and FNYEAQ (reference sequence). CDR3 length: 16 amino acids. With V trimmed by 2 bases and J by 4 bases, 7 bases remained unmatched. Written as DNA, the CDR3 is TGTGCCAGCAGCTTATATCCAGCGGGGAGCACCGGGGAGCTGTTTTTT. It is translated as CASSLYPAGSTGELFF.

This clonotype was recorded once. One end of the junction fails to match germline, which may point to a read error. CDR3 nucleotide sequence: TGTGCCAGCGGCTTGAGTGTTGGGGTGTTTAGCGACGGTTACACAGATACGCAGTATTTT. It translates to CASGLSVGVFSDGYTDTQYF. This sequence joins TRBV7-9 and TRBJ2-3, with D perhaps TRBD2 (5 bases). Germline-derived CDR1 and CDR2 are SEHNR and FQNEAQ (reference sequence). The CDR3 loop spans 20 amino acids.

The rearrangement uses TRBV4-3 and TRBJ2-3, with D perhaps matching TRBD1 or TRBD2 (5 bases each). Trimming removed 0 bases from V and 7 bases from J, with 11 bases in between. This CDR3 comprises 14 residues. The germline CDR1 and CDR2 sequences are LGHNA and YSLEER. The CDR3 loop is CASSQDSGRNTQYF. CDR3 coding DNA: TGCGCCAGCAGCCAAGACTCGGGGCGCAATACGCAGTATTTT.

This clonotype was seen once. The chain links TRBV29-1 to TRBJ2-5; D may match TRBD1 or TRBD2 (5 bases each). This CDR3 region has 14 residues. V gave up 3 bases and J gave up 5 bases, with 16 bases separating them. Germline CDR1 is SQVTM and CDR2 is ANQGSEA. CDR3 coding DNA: TGCAGCGTTGACCCTCCCGGGACCGGGGAGACCCAGTACTTC. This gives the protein CSVDPPGTGETQYF.

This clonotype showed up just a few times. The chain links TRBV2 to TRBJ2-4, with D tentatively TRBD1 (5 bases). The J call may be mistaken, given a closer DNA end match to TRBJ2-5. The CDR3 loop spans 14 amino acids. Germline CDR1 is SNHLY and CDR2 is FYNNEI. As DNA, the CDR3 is TGTGCCAGCAGACCCCGACAGAACCAAGAGACCCAGTACTTC. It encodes CASRPRQNQETQYF.

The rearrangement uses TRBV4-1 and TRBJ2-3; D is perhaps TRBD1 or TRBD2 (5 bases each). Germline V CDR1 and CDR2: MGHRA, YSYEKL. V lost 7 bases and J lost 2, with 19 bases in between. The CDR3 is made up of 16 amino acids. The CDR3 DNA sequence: TGCGCCAGCAACCCTGCTCAGGGAGCTATCACAGATACGCAGTATTTT. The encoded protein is CASNPAQGAITDTQYF.

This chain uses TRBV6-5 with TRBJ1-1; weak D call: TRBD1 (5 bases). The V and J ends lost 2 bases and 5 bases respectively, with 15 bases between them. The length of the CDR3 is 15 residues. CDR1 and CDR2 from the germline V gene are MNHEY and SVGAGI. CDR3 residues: CASSYRGRGRTEAFF. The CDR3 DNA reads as TGTGCCAGCAGTTACCGGGGACGCGGGAGGACTGAAGCTTTCTTT.

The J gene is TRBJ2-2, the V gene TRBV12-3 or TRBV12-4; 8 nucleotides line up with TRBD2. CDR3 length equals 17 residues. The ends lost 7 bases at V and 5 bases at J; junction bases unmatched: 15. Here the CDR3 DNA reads TGTGCCAGCAAAGAGAGCGGGGGCCGGATTTTAACCGGGGAGCTGTTTTTT. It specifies CASKESGGRILTGELFF.

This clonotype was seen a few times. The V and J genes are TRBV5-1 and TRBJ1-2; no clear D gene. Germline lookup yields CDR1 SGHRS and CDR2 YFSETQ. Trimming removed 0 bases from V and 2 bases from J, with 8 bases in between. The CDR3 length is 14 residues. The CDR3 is CASSLDLENYGYTF. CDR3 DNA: TGCGCCAGCAGCTTGGATCTAGAAAACTATGGCTACACCTTC.

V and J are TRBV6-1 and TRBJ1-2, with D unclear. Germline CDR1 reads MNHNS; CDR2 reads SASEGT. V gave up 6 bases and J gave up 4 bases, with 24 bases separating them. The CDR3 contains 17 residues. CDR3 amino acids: CASSQAPGRASTYGYTF. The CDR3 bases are TGTGCCAGCAGCCAAGCCCCTGGGAGAGCTTCTACCTATGGCTACACCTTC.

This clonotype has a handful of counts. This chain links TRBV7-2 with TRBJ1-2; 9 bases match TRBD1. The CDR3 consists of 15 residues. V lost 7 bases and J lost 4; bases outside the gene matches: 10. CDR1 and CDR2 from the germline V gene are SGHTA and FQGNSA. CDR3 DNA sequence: TGTGCCAGCATCCCACAGGGGGCAGGCGGCTATGGCTACACCTTC. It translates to CASIPQGAGGYGYTF.

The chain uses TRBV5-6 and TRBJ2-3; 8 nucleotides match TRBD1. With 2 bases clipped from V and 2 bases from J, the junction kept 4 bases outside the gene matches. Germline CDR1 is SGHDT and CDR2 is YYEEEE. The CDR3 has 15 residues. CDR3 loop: CASSFPGQDTDTQYF. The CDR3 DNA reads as TGTGCCAGCAGCTTTCCGGGACAGGACACAGATACGCAGTATTTT.

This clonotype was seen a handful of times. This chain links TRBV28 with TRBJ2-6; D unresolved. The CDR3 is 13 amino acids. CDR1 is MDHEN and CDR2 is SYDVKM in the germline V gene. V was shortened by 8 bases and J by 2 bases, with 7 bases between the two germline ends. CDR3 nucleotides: TGTGCCAGCGGAAGACCTGGGGCCAACGTCCTGACTTTC. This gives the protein CASGRPGANVLTF.

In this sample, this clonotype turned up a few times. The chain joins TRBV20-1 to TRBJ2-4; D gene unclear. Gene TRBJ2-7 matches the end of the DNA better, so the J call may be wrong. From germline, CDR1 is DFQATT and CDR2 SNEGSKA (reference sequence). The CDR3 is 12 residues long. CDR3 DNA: TGCAGTGCTAGGGGCAGGTCCTACGAGCAGTACTTC. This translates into CSARGRSYEQYF.

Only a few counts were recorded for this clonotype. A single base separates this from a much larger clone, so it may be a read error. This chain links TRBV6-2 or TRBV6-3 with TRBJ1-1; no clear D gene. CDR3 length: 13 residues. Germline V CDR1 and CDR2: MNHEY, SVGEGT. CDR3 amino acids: CASSYVGNTEVFF. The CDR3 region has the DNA TGTGCCAGCAGTTACGTCGGGAACACTGAAGTTTTCTTT.

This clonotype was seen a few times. CDR3 nucleotide sequence: TGCGCCAGCAGCCCCAAGGCGGAAGCCCGCTATGGCTACACCTTC. Residues: CASSPKAEARYGYTF. This rearrangement joins TRBV5-1 to TRBJ1-2, with D unclear. The CDR3 spans 15 residues. The germline CDR1 and CDR2 sequences are SGHRS and YFSETQ. V dropped 4 bases and J dropped 4 bases, with 17 bases sitting between them.

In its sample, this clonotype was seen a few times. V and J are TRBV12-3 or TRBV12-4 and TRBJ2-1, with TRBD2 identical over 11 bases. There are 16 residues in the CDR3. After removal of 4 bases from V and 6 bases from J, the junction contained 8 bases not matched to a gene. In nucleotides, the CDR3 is TGTGCCAGCAGTTCTGTAGCGGGGGGGCAGCGCAATGAGCAGTTCTTC. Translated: CASSSVAGGQRNEQFF.

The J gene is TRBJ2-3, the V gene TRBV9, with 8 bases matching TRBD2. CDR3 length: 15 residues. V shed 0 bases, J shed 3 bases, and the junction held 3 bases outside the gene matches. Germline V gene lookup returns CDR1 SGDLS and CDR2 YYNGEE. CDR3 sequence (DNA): TGTGCCAGCAGCGTAGCGGGGGGGGATACAGATACGCAGTATTTT. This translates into CASSVAGGDTDTQYF.

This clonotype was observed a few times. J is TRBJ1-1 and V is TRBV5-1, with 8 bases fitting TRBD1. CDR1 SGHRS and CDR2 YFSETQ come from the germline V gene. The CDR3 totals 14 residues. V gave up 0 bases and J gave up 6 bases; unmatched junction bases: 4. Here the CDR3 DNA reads TGCGCCAGCAGCTTGGGGACGGGACAGGCTGAAGCTTTCTTT. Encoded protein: CASSLGTGQAEAFF.